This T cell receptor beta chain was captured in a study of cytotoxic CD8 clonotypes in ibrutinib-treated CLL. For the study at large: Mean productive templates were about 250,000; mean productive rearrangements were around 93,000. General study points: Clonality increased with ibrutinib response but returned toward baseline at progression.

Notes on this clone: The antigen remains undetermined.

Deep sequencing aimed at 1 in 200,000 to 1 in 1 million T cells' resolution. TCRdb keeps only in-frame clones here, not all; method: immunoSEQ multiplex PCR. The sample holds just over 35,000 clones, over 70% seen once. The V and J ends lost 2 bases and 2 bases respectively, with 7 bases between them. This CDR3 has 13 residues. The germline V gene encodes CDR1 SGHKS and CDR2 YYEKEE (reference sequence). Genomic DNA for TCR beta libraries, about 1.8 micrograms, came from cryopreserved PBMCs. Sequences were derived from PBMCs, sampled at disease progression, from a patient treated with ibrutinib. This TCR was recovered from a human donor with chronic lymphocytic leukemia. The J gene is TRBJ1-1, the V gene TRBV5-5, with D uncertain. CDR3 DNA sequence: TGTGCCAGCAGCTTCCAGCGTAACACTGAAGCTTTCTTT. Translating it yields CASSFQRNTEAFF.